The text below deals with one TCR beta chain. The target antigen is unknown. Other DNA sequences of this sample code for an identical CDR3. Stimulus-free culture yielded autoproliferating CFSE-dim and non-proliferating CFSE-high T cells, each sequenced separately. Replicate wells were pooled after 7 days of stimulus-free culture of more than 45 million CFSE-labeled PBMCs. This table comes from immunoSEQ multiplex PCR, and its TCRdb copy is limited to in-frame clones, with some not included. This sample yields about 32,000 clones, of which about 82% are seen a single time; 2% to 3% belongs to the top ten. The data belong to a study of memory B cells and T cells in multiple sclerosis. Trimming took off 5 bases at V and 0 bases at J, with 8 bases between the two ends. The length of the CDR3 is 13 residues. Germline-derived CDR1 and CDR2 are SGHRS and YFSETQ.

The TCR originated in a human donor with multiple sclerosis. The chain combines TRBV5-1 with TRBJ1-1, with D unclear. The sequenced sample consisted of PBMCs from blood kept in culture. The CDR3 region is CASRLTLNTEAFF. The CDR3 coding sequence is TGCGCCAGCAGGTTGACACTGAACACTGAAGCTTTCTTT.